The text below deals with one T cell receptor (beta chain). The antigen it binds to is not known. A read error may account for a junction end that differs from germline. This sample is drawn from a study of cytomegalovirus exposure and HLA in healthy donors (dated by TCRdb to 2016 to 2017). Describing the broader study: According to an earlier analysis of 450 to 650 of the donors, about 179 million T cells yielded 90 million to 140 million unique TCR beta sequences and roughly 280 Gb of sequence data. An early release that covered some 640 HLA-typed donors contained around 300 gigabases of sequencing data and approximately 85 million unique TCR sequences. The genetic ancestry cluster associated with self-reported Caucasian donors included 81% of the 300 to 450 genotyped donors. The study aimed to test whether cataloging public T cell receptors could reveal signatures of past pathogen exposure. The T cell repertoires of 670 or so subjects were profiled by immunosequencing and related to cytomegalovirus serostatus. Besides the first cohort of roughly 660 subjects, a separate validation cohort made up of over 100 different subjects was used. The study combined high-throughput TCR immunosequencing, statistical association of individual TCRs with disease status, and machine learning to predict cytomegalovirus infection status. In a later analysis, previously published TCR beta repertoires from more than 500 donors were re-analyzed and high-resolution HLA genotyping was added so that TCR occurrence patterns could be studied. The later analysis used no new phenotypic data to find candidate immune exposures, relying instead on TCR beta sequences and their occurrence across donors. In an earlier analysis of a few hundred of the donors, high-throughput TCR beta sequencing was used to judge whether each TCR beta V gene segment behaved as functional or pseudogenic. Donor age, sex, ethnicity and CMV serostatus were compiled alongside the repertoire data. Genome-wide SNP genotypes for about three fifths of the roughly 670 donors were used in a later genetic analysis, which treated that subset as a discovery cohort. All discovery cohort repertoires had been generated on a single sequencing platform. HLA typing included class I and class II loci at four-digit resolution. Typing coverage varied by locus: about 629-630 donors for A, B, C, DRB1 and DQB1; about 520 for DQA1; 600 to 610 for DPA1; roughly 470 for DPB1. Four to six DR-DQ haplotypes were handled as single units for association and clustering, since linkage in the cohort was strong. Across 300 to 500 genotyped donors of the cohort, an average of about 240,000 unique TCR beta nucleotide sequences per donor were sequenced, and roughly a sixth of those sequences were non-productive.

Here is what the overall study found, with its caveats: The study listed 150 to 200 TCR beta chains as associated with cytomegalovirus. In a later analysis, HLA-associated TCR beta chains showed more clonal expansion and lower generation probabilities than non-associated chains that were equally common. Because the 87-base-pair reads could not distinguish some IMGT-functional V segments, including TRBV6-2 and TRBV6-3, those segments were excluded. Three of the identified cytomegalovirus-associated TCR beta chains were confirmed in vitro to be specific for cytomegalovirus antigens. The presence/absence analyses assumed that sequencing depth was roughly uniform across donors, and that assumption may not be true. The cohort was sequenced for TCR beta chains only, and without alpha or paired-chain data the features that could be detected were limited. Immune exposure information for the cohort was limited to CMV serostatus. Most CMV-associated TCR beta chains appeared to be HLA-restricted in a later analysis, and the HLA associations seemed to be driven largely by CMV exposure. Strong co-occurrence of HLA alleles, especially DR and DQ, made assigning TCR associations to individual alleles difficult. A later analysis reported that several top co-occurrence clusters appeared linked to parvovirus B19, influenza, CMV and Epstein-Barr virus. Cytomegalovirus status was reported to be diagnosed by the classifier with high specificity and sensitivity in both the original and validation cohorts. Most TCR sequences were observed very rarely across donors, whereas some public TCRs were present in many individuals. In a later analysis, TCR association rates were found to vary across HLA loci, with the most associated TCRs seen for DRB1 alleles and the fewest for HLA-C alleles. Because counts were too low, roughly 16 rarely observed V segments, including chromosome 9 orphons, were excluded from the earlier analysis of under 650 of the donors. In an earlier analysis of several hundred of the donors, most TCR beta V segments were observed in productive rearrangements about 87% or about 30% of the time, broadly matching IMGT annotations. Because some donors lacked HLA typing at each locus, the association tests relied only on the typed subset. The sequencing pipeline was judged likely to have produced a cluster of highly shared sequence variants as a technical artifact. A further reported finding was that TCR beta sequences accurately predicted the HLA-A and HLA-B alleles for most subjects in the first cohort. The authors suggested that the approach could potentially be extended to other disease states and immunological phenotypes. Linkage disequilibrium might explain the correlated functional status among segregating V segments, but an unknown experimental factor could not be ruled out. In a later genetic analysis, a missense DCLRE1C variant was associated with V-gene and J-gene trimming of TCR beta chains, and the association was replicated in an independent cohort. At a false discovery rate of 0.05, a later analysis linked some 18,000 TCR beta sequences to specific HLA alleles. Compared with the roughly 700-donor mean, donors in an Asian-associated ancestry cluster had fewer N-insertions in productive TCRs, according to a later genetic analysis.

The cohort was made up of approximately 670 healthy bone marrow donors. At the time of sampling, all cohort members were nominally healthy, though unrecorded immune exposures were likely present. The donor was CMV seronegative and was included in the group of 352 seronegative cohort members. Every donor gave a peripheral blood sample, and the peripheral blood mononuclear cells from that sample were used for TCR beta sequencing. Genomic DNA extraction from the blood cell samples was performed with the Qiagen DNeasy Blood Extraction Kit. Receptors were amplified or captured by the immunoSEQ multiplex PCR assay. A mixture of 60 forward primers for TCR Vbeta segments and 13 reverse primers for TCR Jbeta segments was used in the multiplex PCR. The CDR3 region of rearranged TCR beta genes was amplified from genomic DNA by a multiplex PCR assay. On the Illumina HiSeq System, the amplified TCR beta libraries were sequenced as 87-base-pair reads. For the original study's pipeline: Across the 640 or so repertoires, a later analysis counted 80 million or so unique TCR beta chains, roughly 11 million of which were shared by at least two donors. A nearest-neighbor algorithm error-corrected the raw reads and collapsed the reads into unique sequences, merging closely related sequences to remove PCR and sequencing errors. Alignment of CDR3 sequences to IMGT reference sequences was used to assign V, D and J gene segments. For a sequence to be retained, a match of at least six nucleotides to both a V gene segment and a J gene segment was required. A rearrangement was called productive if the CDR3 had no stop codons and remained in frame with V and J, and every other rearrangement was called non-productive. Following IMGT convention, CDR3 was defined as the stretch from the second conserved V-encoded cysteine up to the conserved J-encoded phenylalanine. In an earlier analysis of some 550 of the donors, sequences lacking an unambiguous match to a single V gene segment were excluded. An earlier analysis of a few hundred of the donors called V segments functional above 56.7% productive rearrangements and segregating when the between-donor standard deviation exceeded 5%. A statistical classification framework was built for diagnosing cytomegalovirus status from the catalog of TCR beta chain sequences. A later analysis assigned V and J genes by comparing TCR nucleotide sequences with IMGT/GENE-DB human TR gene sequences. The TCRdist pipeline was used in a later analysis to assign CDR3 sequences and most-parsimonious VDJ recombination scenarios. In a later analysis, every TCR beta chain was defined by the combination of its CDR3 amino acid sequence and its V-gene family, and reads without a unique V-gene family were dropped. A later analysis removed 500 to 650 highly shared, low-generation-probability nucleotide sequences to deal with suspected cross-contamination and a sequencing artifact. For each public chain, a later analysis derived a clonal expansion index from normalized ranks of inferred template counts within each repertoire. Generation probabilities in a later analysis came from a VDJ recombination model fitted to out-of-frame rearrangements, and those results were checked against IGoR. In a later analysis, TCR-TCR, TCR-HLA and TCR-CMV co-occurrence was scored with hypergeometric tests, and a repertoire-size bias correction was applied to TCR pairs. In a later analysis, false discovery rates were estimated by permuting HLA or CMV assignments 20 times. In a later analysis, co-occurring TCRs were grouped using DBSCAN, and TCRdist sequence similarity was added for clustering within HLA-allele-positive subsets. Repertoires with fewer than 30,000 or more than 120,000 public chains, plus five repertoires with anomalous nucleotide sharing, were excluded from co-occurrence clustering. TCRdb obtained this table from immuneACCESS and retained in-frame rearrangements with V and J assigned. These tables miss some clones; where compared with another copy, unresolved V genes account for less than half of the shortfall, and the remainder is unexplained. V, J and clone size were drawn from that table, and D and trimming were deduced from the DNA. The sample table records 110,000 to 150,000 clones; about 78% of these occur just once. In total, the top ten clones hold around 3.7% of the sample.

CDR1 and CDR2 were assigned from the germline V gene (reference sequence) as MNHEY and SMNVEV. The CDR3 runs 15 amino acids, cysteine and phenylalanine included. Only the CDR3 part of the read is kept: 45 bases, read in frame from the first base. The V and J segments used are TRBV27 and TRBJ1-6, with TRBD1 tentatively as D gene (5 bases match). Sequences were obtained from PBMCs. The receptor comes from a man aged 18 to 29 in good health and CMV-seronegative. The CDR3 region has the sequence CATQSWTLYNSPLHF. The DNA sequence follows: TGTGCCACCCAGTCGTGGACACTTTATAATTCCCCCCTCCACTTT.